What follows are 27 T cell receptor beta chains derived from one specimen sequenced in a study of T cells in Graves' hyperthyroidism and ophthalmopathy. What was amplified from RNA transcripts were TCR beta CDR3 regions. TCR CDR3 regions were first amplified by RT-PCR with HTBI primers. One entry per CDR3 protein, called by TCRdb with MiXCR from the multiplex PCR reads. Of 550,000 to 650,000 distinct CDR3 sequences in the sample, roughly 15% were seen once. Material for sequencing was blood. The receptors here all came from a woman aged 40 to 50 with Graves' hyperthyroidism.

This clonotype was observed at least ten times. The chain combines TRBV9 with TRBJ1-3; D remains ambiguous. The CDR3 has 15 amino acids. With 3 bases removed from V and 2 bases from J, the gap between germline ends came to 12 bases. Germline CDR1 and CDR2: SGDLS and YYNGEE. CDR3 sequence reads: CASSAGRTTGNTIYF. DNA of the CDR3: TGTGCCAGCAGCGCTGGACGGACGACTGGAAACACCATATATTTT.

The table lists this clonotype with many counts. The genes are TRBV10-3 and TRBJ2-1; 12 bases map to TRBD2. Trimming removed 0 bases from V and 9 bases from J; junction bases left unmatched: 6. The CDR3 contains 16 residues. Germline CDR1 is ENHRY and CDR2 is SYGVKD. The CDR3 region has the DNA TGTGCCATCAGTGAGTCGACTAGCGGGAGTTGGGGTGAGCAGTTCTTC. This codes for CAISESTSGSWGEQFF.

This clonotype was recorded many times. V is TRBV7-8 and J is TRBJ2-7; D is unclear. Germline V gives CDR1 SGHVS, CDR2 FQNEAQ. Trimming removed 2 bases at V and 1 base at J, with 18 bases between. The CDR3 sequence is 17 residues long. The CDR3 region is CASSLFRFGRSSYEQYF. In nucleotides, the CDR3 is TGTGCCAGCAGCTTATTTCGTTTCGGTCGGAGTTCCTACGAGCAGTACTTC.

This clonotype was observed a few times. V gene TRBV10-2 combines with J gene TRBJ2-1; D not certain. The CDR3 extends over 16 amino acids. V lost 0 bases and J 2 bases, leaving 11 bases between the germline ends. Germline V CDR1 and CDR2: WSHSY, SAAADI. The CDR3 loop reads CASSESMGRPYNEQFF. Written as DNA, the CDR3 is TGCGCCAGCAGTGAGTCGATGGGAAGGCCCTACAATGAGCAGTTCTTC.

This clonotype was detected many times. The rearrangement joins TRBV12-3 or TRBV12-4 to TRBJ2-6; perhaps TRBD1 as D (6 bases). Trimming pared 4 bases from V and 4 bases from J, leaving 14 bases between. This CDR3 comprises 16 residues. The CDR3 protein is CASSSVTGTGANVLTF. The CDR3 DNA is TGTGCCAGCAGTTCGGTCACAGGGACCGGGGCCAACGTCCTGACTTTC.

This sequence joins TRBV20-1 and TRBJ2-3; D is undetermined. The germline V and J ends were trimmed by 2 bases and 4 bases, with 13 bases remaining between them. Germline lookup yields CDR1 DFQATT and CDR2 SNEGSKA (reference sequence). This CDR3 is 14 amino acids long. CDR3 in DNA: TGCAGTGCTAGATTTTCTAGGCCGGCAGATACGCAGTATTTT. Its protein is CSARFSRPADTQYF.

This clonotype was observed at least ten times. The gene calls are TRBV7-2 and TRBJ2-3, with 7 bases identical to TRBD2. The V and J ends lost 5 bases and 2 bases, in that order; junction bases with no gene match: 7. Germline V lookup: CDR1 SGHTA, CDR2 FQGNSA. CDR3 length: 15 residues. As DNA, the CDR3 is TGTGCCAGCAGCCCCAGCGGGGCCCACACAGATACGCAGTATTTT. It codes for CASSPSGAHTDTQYF.

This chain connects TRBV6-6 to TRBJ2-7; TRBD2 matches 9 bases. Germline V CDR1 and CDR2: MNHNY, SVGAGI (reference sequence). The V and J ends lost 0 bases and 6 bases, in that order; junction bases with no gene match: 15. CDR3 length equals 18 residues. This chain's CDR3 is CASSYSITDGGRAAEQYF. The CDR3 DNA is TGTGCCAGCAGTTACTCTATCACTGACGGCGGGAGGGCTGCCGAGCAGTACTTC.

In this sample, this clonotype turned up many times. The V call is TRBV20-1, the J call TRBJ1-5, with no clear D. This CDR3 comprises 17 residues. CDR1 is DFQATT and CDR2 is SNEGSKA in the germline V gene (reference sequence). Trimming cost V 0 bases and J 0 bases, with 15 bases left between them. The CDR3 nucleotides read TGCAGTGCTAGAGATCGGGAGAAACCCTATAGCAATCAGCCCCAGCATTTT. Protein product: CSARDREKPYSNQPQHF.

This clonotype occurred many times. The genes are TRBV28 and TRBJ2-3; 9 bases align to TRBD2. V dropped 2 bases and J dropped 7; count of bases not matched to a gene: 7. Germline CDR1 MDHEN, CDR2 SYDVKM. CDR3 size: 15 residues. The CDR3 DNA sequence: TGTGCCAGCAGTTTAAGTAGCGGGAGTGGGTATACGCAGTATTTT. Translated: CASSLSSGSGYTQYF.

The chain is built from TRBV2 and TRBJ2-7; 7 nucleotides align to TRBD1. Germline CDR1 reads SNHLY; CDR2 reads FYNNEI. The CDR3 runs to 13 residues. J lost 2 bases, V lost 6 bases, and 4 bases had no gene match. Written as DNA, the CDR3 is TGTGCCAGCAGACTGCAGGGGGCCTACGAGCAGTACTTC. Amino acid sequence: CASRLQGAYEQYF.

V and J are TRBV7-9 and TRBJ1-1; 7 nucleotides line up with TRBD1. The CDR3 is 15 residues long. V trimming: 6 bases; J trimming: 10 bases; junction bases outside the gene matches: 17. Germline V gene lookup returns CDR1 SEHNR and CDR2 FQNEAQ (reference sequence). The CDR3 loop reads CASSNSGTATFGAFF. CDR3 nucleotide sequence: TGTGCCAGCAGTAACTCCGGGACAGCGACTTTTGGAGCTTTCTTT.

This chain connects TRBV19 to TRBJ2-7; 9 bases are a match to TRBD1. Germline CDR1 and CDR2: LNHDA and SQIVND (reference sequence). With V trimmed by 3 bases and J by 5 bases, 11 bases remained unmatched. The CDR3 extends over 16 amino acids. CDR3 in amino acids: CASSIKGQGTFNEQYF. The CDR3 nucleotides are TGTGCCAGTAGTATTAAAGGACAGGGGACTTTCAACGAGCAGTACTTC.

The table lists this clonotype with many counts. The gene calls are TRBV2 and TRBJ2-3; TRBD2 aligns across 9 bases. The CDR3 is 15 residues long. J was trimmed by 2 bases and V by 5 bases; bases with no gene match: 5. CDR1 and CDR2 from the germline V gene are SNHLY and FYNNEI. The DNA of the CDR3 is TGTGCCAGCAGTTTGTGGACTAGCGCCACAGATACGCAGTATTTT. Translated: CASSLWTSATDTQYF.

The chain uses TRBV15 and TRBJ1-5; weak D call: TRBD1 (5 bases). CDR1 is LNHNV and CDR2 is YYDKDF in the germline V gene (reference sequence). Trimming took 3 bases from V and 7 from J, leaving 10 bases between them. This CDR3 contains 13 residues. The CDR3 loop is CATSRGPDQPQHF. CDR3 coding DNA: TGTGCCACCAGCAGGGGACCGGACCAGCCCCAGCATTTT.

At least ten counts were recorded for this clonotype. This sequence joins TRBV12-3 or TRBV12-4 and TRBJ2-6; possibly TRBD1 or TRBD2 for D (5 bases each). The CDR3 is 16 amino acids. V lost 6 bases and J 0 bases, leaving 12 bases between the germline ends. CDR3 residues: CASRPGPFSGANVLTF. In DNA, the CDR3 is TGTGCCAGCAGACCGGGACCTTTCTCTGGGGCCAACGTCCTGACTTTC.

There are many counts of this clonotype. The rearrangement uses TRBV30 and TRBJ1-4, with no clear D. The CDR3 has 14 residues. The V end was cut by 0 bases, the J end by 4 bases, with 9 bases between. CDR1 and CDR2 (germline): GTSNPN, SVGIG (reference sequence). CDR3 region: CAWSVAGFNEKLFF. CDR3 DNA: TGTGCCTGGAGTGTTGCGGGATTTAATGAAAAACTGTTTTTT.

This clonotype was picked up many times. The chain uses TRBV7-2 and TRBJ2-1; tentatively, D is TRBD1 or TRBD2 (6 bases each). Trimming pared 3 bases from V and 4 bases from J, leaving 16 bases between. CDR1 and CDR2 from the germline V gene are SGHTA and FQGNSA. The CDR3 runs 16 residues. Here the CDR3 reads CASSFVSGGGYNEQFF. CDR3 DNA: TGTGCCAGCAGCTTCGTTTCCGGGGGCGGATACAATGAGCAGTTCTTC.

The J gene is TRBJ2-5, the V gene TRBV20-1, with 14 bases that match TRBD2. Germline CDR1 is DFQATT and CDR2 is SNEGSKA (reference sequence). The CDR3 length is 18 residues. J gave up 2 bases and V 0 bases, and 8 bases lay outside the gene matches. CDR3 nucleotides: TGCAGTGCTAGAGATGCTCCGACTAGCGGGAGGGGTCAAGAGACCCAGTACTTC. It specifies CSARDAPTSGRGQETQYF.

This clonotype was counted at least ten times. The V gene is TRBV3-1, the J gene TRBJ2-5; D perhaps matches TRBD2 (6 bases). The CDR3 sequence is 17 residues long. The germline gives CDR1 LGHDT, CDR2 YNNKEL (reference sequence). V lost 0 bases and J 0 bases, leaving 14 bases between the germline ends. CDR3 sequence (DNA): TGTGCCAGCAGCCAAGAGGAGGGAGAAGGTTACCAAGAGACCCAGTACTTC. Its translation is CASSQEEGEGYQETQYF.

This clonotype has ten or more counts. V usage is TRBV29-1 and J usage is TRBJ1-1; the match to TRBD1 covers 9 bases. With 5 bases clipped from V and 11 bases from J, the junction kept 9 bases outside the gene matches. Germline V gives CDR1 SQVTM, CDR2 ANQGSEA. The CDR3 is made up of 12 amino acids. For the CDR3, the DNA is TGCAGCGTTAGGGGACAGGGAAAAGGGGCTTTCTTT. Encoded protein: CSVRGQGKGAFF. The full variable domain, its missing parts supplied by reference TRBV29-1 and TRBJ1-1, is SAVISQKPSRDICQRGTSLTIQCQVDSQVTMMFWYRQQPGQSLTLIATANQGSEATYESGFVIDKFPISRPNLTFSTLTVSNMSPEDSSIYLCSVRGQGKGAFFGQGTRLTVV.

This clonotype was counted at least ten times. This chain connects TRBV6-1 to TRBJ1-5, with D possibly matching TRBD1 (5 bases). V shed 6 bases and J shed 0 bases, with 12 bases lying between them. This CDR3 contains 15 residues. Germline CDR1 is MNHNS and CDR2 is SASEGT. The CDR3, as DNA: TGTGCCAGCAGGCGAGACAGTTATAGCAATCAGCCCCAGCATTTT. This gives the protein CASRRDSYSNQPQHF.

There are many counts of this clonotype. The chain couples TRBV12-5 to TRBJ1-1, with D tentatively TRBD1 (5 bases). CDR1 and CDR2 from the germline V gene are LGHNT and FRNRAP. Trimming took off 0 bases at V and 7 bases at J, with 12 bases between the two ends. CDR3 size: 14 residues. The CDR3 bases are TGTGCTAGTGGTTTGGTACTTGGGGGGGGTGAAGCTTTCTTT. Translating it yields CASGLVLGGGEAFF.

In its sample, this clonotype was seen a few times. CDR3 region: CAWSQGFGSGRVINEQFF. CDR3 nucleotide sequence: TGTGCCTGGAGTCAGGGGTTTGGTAGCGGGAGGGTTATCAATGAGCAGTTCTTC. The rearrangement links TRBV30 to TRBJ2-1; TRBD2 matches at 11 bases. Trimming took 2 bases from V and 6 from J; bases not matched to a gene: 15. This CDR3 has 18 residues. The germline V gene has CDR1 GTSNPN and CDR2 SVGIG (reference sequence). The entire variable domain, with the rest obtained from reference TRBV30 and TRBJ2-1, is as follows: SQTIHQWPATLVQPVGSPLSLECTVEGTSNPNLYWYRQAAGRGLQLLFYSVGIGQISSEVPQNLSASRPQDRQFILSSKKLLLSDSGFYLCAWSQGFGSGRVINEQFFGPGTRLTVL.

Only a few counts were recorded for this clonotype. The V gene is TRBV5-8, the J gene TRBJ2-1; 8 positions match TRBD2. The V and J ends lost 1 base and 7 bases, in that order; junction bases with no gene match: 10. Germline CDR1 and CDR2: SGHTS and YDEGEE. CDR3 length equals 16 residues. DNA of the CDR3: TGTGCCAGCAGCTTGAACGAGGTTAGCGGGACGAATGAGCAGTTCTTC. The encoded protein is CASSLNEVSGTNEQFF. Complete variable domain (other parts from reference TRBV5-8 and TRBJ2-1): EAGVTQSPTHLIKTRGQQATLRCSPISGHTSVYWYQQALGLGLQFLLWYDEGEERNRGNFPPRFSGRQFPNYSSELNVNALELEDSALYLCASSLNEVSGTNEQFFGPGTRLTVL.

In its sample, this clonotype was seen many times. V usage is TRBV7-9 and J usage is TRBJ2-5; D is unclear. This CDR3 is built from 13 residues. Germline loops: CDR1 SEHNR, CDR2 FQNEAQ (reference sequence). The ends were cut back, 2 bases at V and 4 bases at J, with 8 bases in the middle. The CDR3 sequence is CASSLYPRETQYF. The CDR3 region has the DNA TGTGCCAGCAGCTTATACCCGAGAGAGACCCAGTACTTC.

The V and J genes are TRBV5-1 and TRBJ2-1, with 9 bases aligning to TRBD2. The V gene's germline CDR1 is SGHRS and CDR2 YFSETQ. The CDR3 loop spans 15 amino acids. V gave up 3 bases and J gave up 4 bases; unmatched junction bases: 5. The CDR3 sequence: CASSSPSGDYNEQFF. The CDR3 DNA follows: TGCGCCAGCAGCTCCCCTAGCGGGGATTACAATGAGCAGTTCTTC.